These 32 T cell receptor beta chains share one sample of origin, sequenced in a study of control samples from healthy donors and cancer patients. Some clones are missing from TCRdb's copy, which holds only in-frame ones; the method was immunoSEQ multiplex PCR. The repertoire includes roughly 55,000 clones, roughly 95% of them detected once, and about 1.1% sits in the top ten. Material for sequencing was blood. The receptors here all came from a woman aged 18-29 years in good health.

The J gene is TRBJ1-5, the V gene TRBV7-8, with 10 bases lining up with TRBD1. Germline V gives CDR1 SGHVS, CDR2 FQNEAQ. Trimming removed 6 bases from V and 0 bases from J; junction bases left unmatched: 17. The CDR3 has 20 amino acids. CDR3 sequence (DNA): TGTGCCAGCAGTTCTGACAGGGGGCGGGCCTCCCCTTATAGCAATCAGCCCCAGCATTTT. This encodes CASSSDRGRASPYSNQPQHF.

The chain is built from TRBV28 and TRBJ1-6, with unresolved D. Deletions cut 4 bases from V and 14 bases from J, with 18 bases between. The germline V gene has CDR1 MDHEN and CDR2 SYDVKM. The CDR3 has 14 amino acids. CDR3 sequence (DNA): TGTGCCAGCAGTTATGGCACCTATCTTCGATCCCTCCACTTT. Translating gives CASSYGTYLRSLHF. Variable domain in full (rest from reference TRBV28 and TRBJ1-6): DVKVTQSSRYLVKRTGEKVFLECVQDMDHENMFWYRQDPGLGLRLIYFSYDVKMKEKGDIPEGYSVSREKKERFSLILESASTNQTSMYLCASSYGTYLRSLHFGNGTRLTVT.

The J gene is TRBJ2-1, the V gene TRBV19; weak D call: TRBD1 (6 bases). CDR3 length: 14 residues. Per the germline V gene, CDR1 is LNHDA and CDR2 is SQIVND (reference sequence). Between the trimmed V and J ends, which lost 1 base and 9 bases, there was a span of 13 bases. CDR3: CASSIGTRGFEQFF. The CDR3 region has the DNA TGTGCCAGTAGTATAGGAACCAGGGGCTTTGAGCAGTTCTTC.

The chain combines TRBV6-5 with TRBJ2-1; TRBD1 is a possible D gene (6 bases). The CDR3 runs to 14 residues. Germline V CDR1 and CDR2: MNHEY, SVGAGI. V was shortened by 6 bases and J by 8 bases, with 17 bases between the two germline ends. CDR3 nucleotide sequence: TGTGCCAGCAGGGATACGGACAGATTCCATGAGCAGTTCTTC. Encoded protein: CASRDTDRFHEQFF.

The chain combines TRBV10-2 with TRBJ2-1, with TRBD1 as a possible D gene (6 bases). With 10 bases removed from V and 10 bases from J, the gap between germline ends came to 23 bases. CDR1 is WSHSY and CDR2 is SAAADI in the germline V gene. The CDR3 contains 14 residues. CDR3 sequence reads: CATDSRDNAQEQFF. In nucleotides, the CDR3 is TGCGCCACCGATAGCCGGGACAATGCGCAGGAGCAGTTCTTC.

The chain recombines TRBV15 with TRBJ1-1; D is unresolved. Trimming stripped 0 bases from V and 5 bases from J, with 10 bases between. Germline lookup yields CDR1 LNHNV and CDR2 YYDKDF (reference sequence). CDR3 length: 14 residues. The CDR3 sequence: CATSRDSSWTEAFF. The CDR3 DNA reads TGTGCCACCAGCAGAGATTCTAGTTGGACTGAAGCTTTCTTT.

This clone was counted only a few times. The chain recombines TRBV5-6 with TRBJ1-6, with TRBD1 identical over 8 bases. The CDR3 covers 16 residues. Germline lookup yields CDR1 SGHDT and CDR2 YYEEEE. The trim removed 4 bases at V and 7 bases at J, leaving 10 bases unmatched. This CDR3 reads CASSPRTTGGNSPLHF. The DNA of the CDR3 is TGTGCCAGCAGCCCGAGGACCACAGGGGGGAATTCACCCCTCCACTTT.

The chain carries TRBV6-2 or TRBV6-3 and TRBJ1-4; D is undetermined. Trimming removed 0 bases at V and 6 bases at J, with 8 bases between. The CDR3 contains 14 residues. In germline, CDR1 is MNHEY, CDR2 SVGEGT. CDR3 region: CASSYSTQDEKLFF. CDR3 nucleotides: TGTGCCAGCAGTTACTCGACCCAGGATGAAAAACTGTTTTTT.

The V call is TRBV19, the J call TRBJ2-7; D possibly uses TRBD1 or TRBD2 (6 bases each). The CDR3 is made up of 15 amino acids. Looked up from germline, CDR1 is LNHDA and CDR2 is SQIVND (reference sequence). V lost 4 bases to trimming and J lost 0 bases, with 13 bases between them. The CDR3, as DNA: TGTGCCAGTAGTAGAGGAGGGGGTCGCTCCTACGAGCAGTACTTC. The encoded protein is CASSRGGGRSYEQYF.

This clone is a singleton in its sample. V and J are TRBV27 and TRBJ2-5; TRBD2 is a possible D gene (5 bases). V was shortened by 5 bases and J by 0 bases, with 13 bases between the two germline ends. The CDR3 runs 15 residues. The germline CDR1 and CDR2 sequences are MNHEY and SMNVEV (reference sequence). In DNA, the CDR3 is TGTGCCAGCAGTCTAGCAGCCTCGTACCAAGAGACCCAGTACTTC. It encodes CASSLAASYQETQYF.

This chain joins TRBV2 and TRBJ1-3; D gene unclear. Trimming cost V 2 bases and J 4 bases, with 3 bases left between them. CDR1 SNHLY and CDR2 FYNNEI come from the germline V gene. The CDR3 covers 12 residues. The chain's CDR3 is CASSENGNTIYF. For the CDR3, the DNA is TGTGCCAGCAGTGAAAACGGAAACACCATATATTTT.

J is TRBJ2-5 and V is TRBV9; no reliable D call. V lost 0 bases, J lost 2 bases, and 5 bases lay in between. The CDR3 length is 13 residues. The germline V gene has CDR1 SGDLS and CDR2 YYNGEE. In DNA form, the CDR3 reads TGTGCCAGCAGCGTAGGGGGACAAGAGACCCAGTACTTC. It is translated as CASSVGGQETQYF.

The chain links TRBV4-1 to TRBJ2-4; 8 nucleotides match TRBD2. This CDR3 has 17 residues. In germline, CDR1 is MGHRA, CDR2 YSYEKL. J was trimmed by 4 bases and V by 0 bases; bases with no gene match: 8. The CDR3 sequence: CASSQDAAGALKNIQYF. The DNA of the CDR3 is TGCGCCAGCAGCCAAGATGCAGCGGGGGCCCTTAAAAACATTCAGTACTTC.

The chain recombines TRBV12-3 or TRBV12-4 with TRBJ1-2; D is undetermined. Trimming removed 0 bases at V and 12 bases at J, with 14 bases between. The CDR3 covers 13 residues. CDR3 protein: CASSLAGSRPHTF. For the CDR3, the DNA is TGTGCCAGCAGTTTAGCGGGGAGCCGGCCGCACACCTTC.

J is TRBJ1-6 and V is TRBV28, with 7 bases identical to TRBD1. CDR3 length: 13 amino acids. Germline loops: CDR1 MDHEN, CDR2 SYDVKM. The V segment lost 8 bases and the J segment 8 bases; nucleotides outside the gene matches: 6. CDR3 DNA sequence: TGTGCCAGCTGGGGACAGTCCTATTCACCCCTCCACTTT. Translation gives CASWGQSYSPLHF.

The V gene is TRBV3-1 (or the pseudogene TRBV3-2), the J gene TRBJ1-2, with TRBD1 identical over 7 bases. J lost 5 bases, V lost 5 bases, and 8 bases had no gene match. CDR1 LGHDT and CDR2 YNNKEL come from the germline V gene (reference sequence). CDR3 length equals 14 residues. DNA of the CDR3: TGTGCCAGCAGCGGCCCGGGACAGAGATATGGCTACACCTTC. It translates to CASSGPGQRYGYTF.

V gene TRBV19 combines with J gene TRBJ1-4; 7 bases line up with TRBD1. The CDR3 is 18 amino acids. The V and J ends lost 0 bases and 5 bases, in that order; junction bases with no gene match: 12. From germline, CDR1 is LNHDA and CDR2 SQIVND (reference sequence). CDR3 coding DNA: TGTGCCAGTAGTATAGACCGGGACAGACGTGTGGCGAATGAAAAACTGTTTTTT. Its translation is CASSIDRDRRVANEKLFF. Full variable domain (rest looked up from reference TRBV19 and TRBJ1-4): DGGITQSPKYLFRKEGQNVTLSCEQNLNHDAMYWYRQDPGQGLRLIYYSQIVNDFQKGDIAEGYSVSREKKESFPLTVTSAQKNPTAFYLCASSIDRDRRVANEKLFFGSGTQLSVL.

This clone was detected once. The gene calls are TRBV19 and TRBJ1-1; no clear D. Germline CDR1 is LNHDA and CDR2 is SQIVND (reference sequence). V lost 7 bases, J lost 2 bases, and 11 bases lay in between. The CDR3 consists of 13 residues. The CDR3 DNA reads TGTGCCAGTAAAGTGTCAGCTAACACTGAAGCTTTCTTT. Amino acids: CASKVSANTEAFF.

This clone was detected once. The rearrangement joins TRBV21-1 to TRBJ2-1; TRBD1, the table's D call, lacks a check against the DNA. TRBV21-1 is designated a pseudogene. The CDR3 length is 11 residues. The CDR3: CASGGLNEQFF. The DNA of the CDR3 is TGTGCCAGCGGGGGCCTCAATGAGCAGTTCTTC.

The CDR3 bases are TGTGCCAGCAGTTTAGGGGGCGCGGGTGGAAACACCATATATTTT. The encoded protein is CASSLGGAGGNTIYF. V and J are TRBV27 and TRBJ1-3; possibly TRBD1 for D (6 bases). The CDR3 covers 15 residues. V was shortened by 2 bases and J by 3 bases, with 11 bases between the two germline ends. The germline V gene has CDR1 MNHEY and CDR2 SMNVEV (reference sequence).

The rearrangement links TRBV2 to TRBJ2-2; D may correspond to TRBD1 or TRBD2 (5 bases each). V lost 2 bases, J lost 4 bases, and 11 bases lay in between. Germline CDR1 is SNHLY and CDR2 is FYNNEI. The CDR3 is 15 amino acids. CDR3 bases: TGTGCCAGCAGTGAATCTTTGGGACCCACCGGGGAGCTGTTTTTT. Translated, it gives CASSESLGPTGELFF.

V usage is TRBV12-3 or TRBV12-4 and J usage is TRBJ1-1, with a tentative D call TRBD1 (5 bases). Deletions cut 3 bases from V and 7 bases from J, with 12 bases between. The CDR3 loop spans 13 amino acids. CDR3 in DNA: TGTGCCAGCAGTTTCATGGGGGTACATGAAGCTTTCTTT. It codes for CASSFMGVHEAFF.

This chain links TRBV12-3 or TRBV12-4 with TRBJ1-2; no reliable D call. Deletions cut 2 bases from V and 4 bases from J, with 8 bases between. The CDR3 has 13 residues. Here the CDR3 DNA reads TGTGCCAGCAGTTTACAGAATCTCTATGGCTACACCTTC. Translating it yields CASSLQNLYGYTF.

The chain joins TRBV6-5 to TRBJ1-2, with D possibly being TRBD1 (5 bases). The CDR3 is 15 residues long. Trimming pared 4 bases from V and 3 bases from J, leaving 15 bases between. The germline V gene has CDR1 MNHEY and CDR2 SVGAGI. The CDR3 coding sequence is TGTGCCAGCAGTTTCCGACAGACTATCGACTATGGCTACACCTTC. This codes for CASSFRQTIDYGYTF.

This clone was detected once. The genes are TRBV7-3 and TRBJ1-1, with D hard to call. The CDR3 is made up of 13 amino acids. V lost 6 bases, J lost 6 bases, and 14 bases lay in between. The germline gives CDR1 SGHTA, CDR2 FQGTGA. CDR3 in DNA: TGTGCCAGCAGACAGACACCGACGTCTGAAGCTTTCTTT. It yields the protein CASRQTPTSEAFF.

The CDR3 here is CASILPSRGQGRAFF. The CDR3 DNA reads TGTGCCAGCATTCTACCCTCCCGGGGACAGGGGCGAGCTTTCTTT. The rearrangement joins TRBV28 to TRBJ1-1; 10 bases align to TRBD1. Germline V gene sequence: CDR1 MDHEN, CDR2 SYDVKM. The CDR3 is 15 residues long. The junction had 15 bases not matched to a gene; V was cut back by 7 bases and J by 10 bases.

This clone appeared once. CDR3 in amino acids: CASSLGGVRDTEAFF. The CDR3 coding sequence is TGTGCCAGCAGCTTAGGGGGTGTGAGGGACACTGAAGCTTTCTTT. The V gene is TRBV7-9, the J gene TRBJ1-1, with D unclear. Germline V gene sequence: CDR1 SEHNR, CDR2 FQNEAQ (reference sequence). This CDR3 spans 15 amino acids. V lost 1 base and J lost 3, with 12 bases in between. Based on the CDR3 plus reference TRBV7-9 and TRBJ1-1, the full variable domain is DTGVSQNPRHKITKRGQNVTFRCDPISEHNRLYWYRQTLGQGPEFLTYFQNEAQLEKSRLLSDRFSAERPKGSFSTLEIQRTEQGDSAMYLCASSLGGVRDTEAFFGQGTRLTVV.

The chain has TRBV12-3 or TRBV12-4 and TRBJ1-2; the D is unclear. V dropped 3 bases and J dropped 4 bases, with 9 bases sitting between them. The CDR3 loop spans 13 amino acids. The DNA of the CDR3 is TGTGCCAGCAGTTTCGGGCTACTCTATGGCTACACCTTC. It yields the protein CASSFGLLYGYTF.

The chain joins TRBV15 to TRBJ1-1, with no clear D. This CDR3 spans 16 amino acids. The germline V gene encodes CDR1 LNHNV and CDR2 YYDKDF (reference sequence). V was pared by 0 bases and J by 1 base, with 12 bases between. The CDR3 reads CATSRDREQRNTEAFF. CDR3 in DNA: TGTGCCACCAGCAGAGATCGGGAACAGAGGAACACTGAAGCTTTCTTT.

This chain uses TRBV14 with TRBJ1-1; the D is unclear. The CDR3 is 13 residues long. The germline CDR1 and CDR2 sequences are SGHDN and FVKESK. V gave up 4 bases and J gave up 7 bases, with 13 bases separating them. The CDR3 loop reads CASSPPEGYEAFF. CDR3 in DNA: TGTGCCAGCAGCCCACCTGAGGGTTATGAAGCTTTCTTT.

This clone has a single count. The gene calls are TRBV7-9 and TRBJ1-5; possibly TRBD1 for D (5 bases). V lost 5 bases and J 5 bases, leaving 16 bases between the germline ends. Germline V lookup: CDR1 SEHNR, CDR2 FQNEAQ (reference sequence). The CDR3 runs 15 residues. CDR3 nucleotides: TGTGCCAGCAGCCCCGATAGAGACAGCTATCAGCCCCAGCATTTT. It yields the protein CASSPDRDSYQPQHF.

This sequence joins TRBV5-1 and TRBJ1-1, with 7 bases lining up with TRBD1. The CDR3 is 14 residues long. After removal of 5 bases from V and 3 bases from J, the junction contained 7 bases not matched to a gene. The germline V gene has CDR1 SGHRS and CDR2 YFSETQ. CDR3 protein: CASSAGGGYTEAFF. CDR3 DNA sequence: TGCGCCAGCAGTGCAGGGGGAGGGTACACTGAAGCTTTCTTT.